The entry below gives a single T cell receptor beta chain sequence along with its context. TCRdb's table, derived via immunoSEQ multiplex PCR, lists solely in-frame clones and lacks some. The sample has 250,000 to 300,000 clones, approximately 91% seen once. This specimen belongs to a study of blood T cell repertoires in COVID-19. Overall study: Samples of COVID-19 (acute and convalescent) were obtained from the United States, Italy and Spain. In each case, the material was cDNA or gDNA derived from T cells, B-cell-depleted T cells, or PBMCs.

Study members were between about 18 and 100 years old and lived in 20 to 30 US regions. The sequencing sample was made of PBMCs or T cells enriched from blood (not recorded which). This clonotype originated in a woman aged 40 to 49 with acute COVID-19.

CDR3 sequence reads: CASSLGLTGWAEAFF. The DNA of the CDR3 is TGCGCCAGCAGCTTGGGCCTTACGGGGTGGGCCGAAGCTTTCTTT. V gene TRBV5-1 combines with J gene TRBJ1-1; D is unclear. The CDR3 has 15 residues. CDR1 and CDR2 from the germline V gene are SGHRS and YFSETQ. V dropped 0 bases and J dropped 8 bases, with 17 bases sitting between them.